Presented here are 16 T cell receptor beta chains from one specimen sequenced in a study of patients and donors after allogeneic stem cell transplantation. TCRdb reprocessed the RT-PCR reads via MiXCR and lists one record per CDR3 protein. The sample has fewer than 75,000 distinct CDR3 sequences; about 25% are singletons. Material for sequencing was blood, either unsorted or a sorted T cell fraction (not recorded which). These receptors came from a human donor who was either an allogeneic HSCT recipient or a stem cell or donor lymphocyte infusion donor (not recorded which). It is not recorded whose cells these are; they may come from a transplant donor.

This chain joins TRBV20-1 and TRBJ2-1, with D tentatively TRBD2 (5 bases). Deletions cut 3 bases from V and 4 bases from J, with 10 bases between. Germline lookup yields CDR1 DFQATT and CDR2 SNEGSKA (reference sequence). The CDR3 spans 13 residues. The CDR3 region has the DNA TGCAGTGCTAGTCCTAGCTGGTACAATGAGCAGTTCTTC. Protein product: CSASPSWYNEQFF.

The rearrangement uses TRBV7-6 and TRBJ2-7; 10 bases are shared with TRBD1. With V trimmed by 5 bases and J by 5 bases, 9 bases remained unmatched. The germline CDR1 and CDR2 sequences are SGHVS and FNYEAQ. This CDR3 contains 15 residues. CDR3 nucleotide sequence: TGTGCCAGCAGCCCAAAGACAGGGGGCTTAAACGAGCAGTACTTC. Translated, it gives CASSPKTGGLNEQYF. The complete variable domain, with remaining parts taken from reference TRBV7-6 and TRBJ2-7, reads GAGVSQSPRYKVTKRGQDVALRCDPISGHVSLYWYRQALGQGPEFLTYFNYEAQQDKSGLPNDRFSAERPEGSISTLTIQRTEQRDSAMYRCASSPKTGGLNEQYFGPGTRLTVT.

This clonotype was seen just once. This sequence joins TRBV9 and TRBJ2-3; D is unresolved. The CDR3 has 16 residues. Germline V gene data show CDR1 as SGDLS and CDR2 as YYNGEE. V shed 6 bases and J shed 0 bases, with 17 bases lying between them. CDR3 DNA sequence: TGTGCCAGCACCTTGCGTGGAGACTTTAGCACAGATACGCAGTATTTT. It translates to CASTLRGDFSTDTQYF.

V and J are TRBV20-1 and TRBJ1-5; D uncertain. The ends were cut back, 0 bases at V and 0 bases at J, with 6 bases in the middle. The CDR3 loop spans 14 amino acids. CDR1 and CDR2 from the germline V gene are DFQATT and SNEGSKA (reference sequence). CDR3 sequence reads: CSAREGNSNQPQHF. CDR3 nucleotide sequence: TGCAGTGCTAGAGAAGGAAATAGCAATCAGCCCCAGCATTTT.

The V gene is TRBV5-1, the J gene TRBJ2-5; 14 bases are shared with TRBD2. CDR3 length equals 16 residues. V gave up 4 bases and J gave up 3 bases; unmatched junction bases: 5. Germline assignment: CDR1 SGHRS and CDR2 YFSETQ. The CDR3 region is CASSRGLAGVKETQYF. The CDR3, as DNA: TGCGCCAGCAGCCGGGGACTAGCGGGAGTGAAAGAGACCCAGTACTTC.

This clonotype has a handful of counts. The chain combines TRBV7-9 with TRBJ1-1, with 7 nucleotides matching TRBD1. With V trimmed by 2 bases and J by 4 bases, 7 bases remained unmatched. CDR3 length: 15 amino acids. Germline loops: CDR1 SEHNR, CDR2 FQNEAQ (reference sequence). The CDR3 region is CASSLPLGGVTEAFF. In nucleotides, the CDR3 is TGTGCCAGCAGCTTACCTTTAGGGGGCGTCACTGAAGCTTTCTTT.

This chain joins TRBV20-1 and TRBJ2-1, with 10 bases fitting TRBD1. The germline CDR1 and CDR2 sequences are DFQATT and SNEGSKA (reference sequence). The CDR3 contains 13 residues. J gave up 8 bases and V 6 bases, and 7 bases lay outside the gene matches. This CDR3 reads CSAHRDRGDEQFF. The CDR3 nucleotides read TGCAGTGCCCACAGGGACAGGGGTGATGAGCAGTTCTTC.

The chain recombines TRBV21-1 with TRBJ1-5; TRBD1, the table's D call, lacks a check against the DNA. TRBV21-1 is listed as a pseudogene. The CDR3 runs 16 residues. The CDR3 is CASSSRTGRTYQPQHF. Here the CDR3 DNA reads TGTGCCAGCAGCTCCCGGACAGGGCGAACATATCAGCCCCAGCATTTT.

The gene calls are TRBV20-1 and TRBJ2-3; D unclear. V lost 6 bases and J lost 2, with 12 bases in between. The CDR3 totals 13 residues. Germline V gives CDR1 DFQATT, CDR2 SNEGSKA (reference sequence). The CDR3 loop is CSAQPPSTDTQYF. The CDR3 nucleotides read TGCAGTGCCCAACCCCCCTCCACAGATACGCAGTATTTT.

This clonotype was observed a few times. The V and J genes are TRBV2 and TRBJ1-1; no reliable D call. This CDR3 has 14 amino acids. Between the trimmed V and J ends, which lost 4 bases and 5 bases, there was a span of 14 bases. Germline V lookup: CDR1 SNHLY, CDR2 FYNNEI. CDR3 residues: CASSAEMGLTEAFF. CDR3 DNA sequence: TGTGCCAGCAGTGCTGAGATGGGGTTGACTGAAGCTTTCTTT.

This clonotype was recorded a few times. V gene TRBV11-2 combines with J gene TRBJ1-2; possibly TRBD1 for D (6 bases). V shed 4 bases and J shed 6 bases, with 18 bases lying between them. Germline lookup yields CDR1 SGHAT and CDR2 FQNNGV. The CDR3 totals 15 residues. Written as DNA, the CDR3 is TGTGCCAGCAGCTCCACAGGGTCCAAAGGTGATGGCTACACCTTC. This translates into CASSSTGSKGDGYTF.

This clonotype was seen at least ten times. V is TRBV5-1 and J is TRBJ1-3, with a tentative D call TRBD1 (6 bases). CDR1 is SGHRS, CDR2 YFSETQ, per germline. This CDR3 has 15 amino acids. The V end lost 0 bases, the J end lost 0 bases, and 7 bases lay between the germline ends. CDR3 coding DNA: TGCGCCAGCAGCTTGGCGGACAGCTCTGGAAACACCATATATTTT. Amino acid sequence: CASSLADSSGNTIYF.

This clonotype has just a few counts. The rearrangement uses TRBV6-1 and TRBJ1-2; no clear D gene. Germline-derived CDR1 and CDR2 are MNHNS and SASEGT. The CDR3 consists of 12 residues. V gave up 6 bases and J gave up 1 base, with 6 bases separating them. CDR3 in DNA: TGTGCCAGCAGGTGGAATAACTATGGCTACACCTTC. It encodes CASRWNNYGYTF.

This clonotype appeared many times. The chain combines TRBV20-1 with TRBJ1-5; D uncertain. Germline V gives CDR1 DFQATT, CDR2 SNEGSKA (reference sequence). CDR3 length: 14 amino acids. Deletions cut 0 bases from V and 3 bases from J, with 9 bases between. DNA for the CDR3: TGCAGTGCTAGAGAAGGCAGTATCAATCAGCCCCAGCATTTT. Translating it yields CSAREGSINQPQHF.

The rearrangement links TRBV11-2 to TRBJ2-2; D is unclear. The CDR3 is 12 amino acids. V was pared by 1 base and J by 7 bases, with 4 bases between. Germline loops: CDR1 SGHAT, CDR2 FQNNGV. CDR3 bases: TGTGCCAGCAGCTTAGTTATCGGGGAGCTGTTTTTT. This gives the protein CASSLVIGELFF.

This clonotype occurred a few times. This CDR3 is CSAIAPVGSYEQYF. As DNA, the CDR3 is TGCAGTGCAATTGCACCGGTAGGCTCCTACGAGCAGTACTTC. The chain has TRBV20-1 and TRBJ2-7; D gene unclear. The CDR3 is 14 residues long. V lost 6 bases to trimming and J lost 0 bases, with 15 bases between them. The germline V gene has CDR1 DFQATT and CDR2 SNEGSKA (reference sequence).